Listed here are 6 T cell receptor beta chains from one sample, sequenced in a study of technical replicates of blood from several donors. Sequenced by immunoSEQ multiplex PCR; TCRdb stores in-frame clones only, minus some. The profile shows approximately 81,000 clones, 96% of them singletons. The sample was T cells isolated from PBMCs. All receptors come from a human donor in good health.

The chain has TRBV5-6 and TRBJ2-1, with D possibly being TRBD2 (6 bases). This CDR3 has 14 amino acids. Germline V gene lookup returns CDR1 SGHDT and CDR2 YYEEEE. Deletions cut 0 bases from V and 2 bases from J, with 6 bases between. CDR3 protein: CASSLASAYNEQFF. The CDR3 DNA reads TGTGCCAGCAGCTTGGCTAGCGCCTACAATGAGCAGTTCTTC.

This clone was observed a single time. The chain couples TRBV30 to TRBJ1-5; TRBD1 matches 7 bases. The CDR3 totals 13 residues. Germline-derived CDR1 and CDR2 are GTSNPN and SVGIG (reference sequence). With V trimmed by 5 bases and J by 3 bases, 4 bases remained unmatched. The CDR3 DNA reads TGTGCCTGGGACAGGGATACCAATCAGCCCCAGCATTTT. Translating it yields CAWDRDTNQPQHF.

The J gene is TRBJ1-2, the V gene TRBV6-4; weak D call: TRBD1 (6 bases). With 3 bases removed from V and 6 bases from J, the gap between germline ends came to 14 bases. Germline CDR1 reads MRHNA; CDR2 reads SNTAGT. The CDR3 extends over 14 amino acids. The CDR3 loop is CASSEQGGSNGYTF. The CDR3 DNA sequence: TGTGCCAGCAGTGAGCAAGGGGGATCGAATGGCTACACCTTC.

The chain uses TRBV5-6 and TRBJ1-5; D is unresolved. The germline gives CDR1 SGHDT, CDR2 YYEEEE. V was shortened by 0 bases and J by 4 bases, with 8 bases between the two germline ends. This CDR3 contains 14 residues. The CDR3 reads CASSLGGPNQPQHF. CDR3 nucleotide sequence: TGTGCCAGCAGCTTGGGTGGGCCGAATCAGCCCCAGCATTTT.

The J gene is TRBJ2-1, the V gene TRBV21-1; the D segment call TRBD2 is taken from the table without a DNA check. TRBV21-1 is a listed pseudogene. This CDR3 has 14 residues. The CDR3: CASTNIRGLNEQFF. The DNA for the CDR3 is TGTGCCAGCACCAATATCCGGGGTCTCAATGAGCAGTTCTTC.

The chain combines TRBV5-4 with TRBJ1-2; unclear D gene. Germline CDR1 and CDR2: SGHNT and YYREEE (reference sequence). This CDR3 has 12 amino acids. V was trimmed by 0 bases and J by 7 bases, leaving 7 bases between them. CDR3 bases: TGTGCCAGCAGCTTGGGGTCGAGTGGCTACACCTTC. Translation gives CASSLGSSGYTF.